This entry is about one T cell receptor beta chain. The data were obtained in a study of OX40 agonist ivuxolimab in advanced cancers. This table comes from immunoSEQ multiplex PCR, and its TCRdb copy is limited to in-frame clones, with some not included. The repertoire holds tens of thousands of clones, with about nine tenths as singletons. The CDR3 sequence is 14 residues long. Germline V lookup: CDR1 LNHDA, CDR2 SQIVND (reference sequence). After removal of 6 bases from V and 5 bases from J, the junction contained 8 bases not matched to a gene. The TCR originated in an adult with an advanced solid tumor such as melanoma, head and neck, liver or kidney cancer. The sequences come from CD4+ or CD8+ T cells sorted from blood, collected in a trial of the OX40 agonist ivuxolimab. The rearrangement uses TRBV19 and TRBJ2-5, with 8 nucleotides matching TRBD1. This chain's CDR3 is CASRDRGRGETQYF. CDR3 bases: TGTGCCAGTAGAGACAGGGGTCGAGGGGAGACCCAGTACTTC.